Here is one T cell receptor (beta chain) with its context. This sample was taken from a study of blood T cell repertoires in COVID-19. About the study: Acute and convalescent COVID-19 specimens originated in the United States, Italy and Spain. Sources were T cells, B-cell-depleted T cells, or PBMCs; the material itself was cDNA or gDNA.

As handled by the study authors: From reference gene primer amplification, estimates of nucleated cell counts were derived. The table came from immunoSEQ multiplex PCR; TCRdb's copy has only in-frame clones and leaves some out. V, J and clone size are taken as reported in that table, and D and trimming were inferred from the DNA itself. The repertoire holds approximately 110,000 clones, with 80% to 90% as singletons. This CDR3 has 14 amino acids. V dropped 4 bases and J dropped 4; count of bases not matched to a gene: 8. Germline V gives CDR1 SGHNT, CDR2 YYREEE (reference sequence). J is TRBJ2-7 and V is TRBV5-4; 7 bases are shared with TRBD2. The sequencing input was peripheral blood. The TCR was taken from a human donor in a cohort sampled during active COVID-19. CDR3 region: CASSEAGLNYEQYF. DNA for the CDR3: TGTGCCAGCAGCGAAGCGGGACTGAATTACGAGCAGTACTTC.